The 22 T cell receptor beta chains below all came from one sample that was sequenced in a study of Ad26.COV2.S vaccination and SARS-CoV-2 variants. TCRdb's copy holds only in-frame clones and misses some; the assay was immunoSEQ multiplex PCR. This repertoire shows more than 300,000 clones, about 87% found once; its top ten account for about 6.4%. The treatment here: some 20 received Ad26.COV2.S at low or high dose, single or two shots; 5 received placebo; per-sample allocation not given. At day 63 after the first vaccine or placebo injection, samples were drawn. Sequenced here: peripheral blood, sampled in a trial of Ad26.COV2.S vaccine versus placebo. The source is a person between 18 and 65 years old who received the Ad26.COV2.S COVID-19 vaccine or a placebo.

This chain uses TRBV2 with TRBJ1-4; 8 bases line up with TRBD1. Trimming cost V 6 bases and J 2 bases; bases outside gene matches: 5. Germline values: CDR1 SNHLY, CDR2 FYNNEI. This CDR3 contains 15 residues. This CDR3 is CASRGQGLTNEKLFF. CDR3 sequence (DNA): TGTGCCAGCAGAGGACAGGGCTTGACTAATGAAAAACTGTTTTTT.

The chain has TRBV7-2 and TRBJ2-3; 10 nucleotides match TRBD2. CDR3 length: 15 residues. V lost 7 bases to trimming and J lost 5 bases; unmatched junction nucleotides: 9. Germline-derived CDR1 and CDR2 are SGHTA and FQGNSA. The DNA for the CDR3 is TGTGCCAGCACCCTAGCGGGAGCGGTGGTAGATACGCAGTATTTT. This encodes CASTLAGAVVDTQYF.

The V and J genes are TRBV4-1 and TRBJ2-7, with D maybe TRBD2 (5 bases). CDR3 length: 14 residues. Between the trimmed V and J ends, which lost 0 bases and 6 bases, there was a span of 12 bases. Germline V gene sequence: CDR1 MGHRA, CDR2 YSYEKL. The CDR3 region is CASSQELELLEQYF. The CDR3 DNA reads TGCGCCAGCAGCCAAGAACTAGAGCTTCTCGAGCAGTACTTC.

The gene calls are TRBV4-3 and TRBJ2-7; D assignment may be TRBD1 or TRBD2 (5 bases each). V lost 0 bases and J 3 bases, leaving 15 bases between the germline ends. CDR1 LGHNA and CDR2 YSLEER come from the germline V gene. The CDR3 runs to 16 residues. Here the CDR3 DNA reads TGCGCCAGCAGCCAAGATCGGTCGGGACGGAACTACGAGCAGTACTTC. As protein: CASSQDRSGRNYEQYF.

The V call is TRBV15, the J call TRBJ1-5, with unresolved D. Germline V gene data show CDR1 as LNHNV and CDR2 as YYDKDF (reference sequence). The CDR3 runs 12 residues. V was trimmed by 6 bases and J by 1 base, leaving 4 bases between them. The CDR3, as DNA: TGTGCCACCAGTAAAAGCAATCAGCCCCAGCATTTT. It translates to CATSKSNQPQHF.

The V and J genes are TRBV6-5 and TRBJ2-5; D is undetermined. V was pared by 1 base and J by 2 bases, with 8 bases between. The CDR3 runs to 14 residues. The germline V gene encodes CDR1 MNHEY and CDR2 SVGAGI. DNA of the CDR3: TGTGCCAGCAGTTACTTGGCAGAGCAAGAGACCCAGTACTTC. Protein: CASSYLAEQETQYF.

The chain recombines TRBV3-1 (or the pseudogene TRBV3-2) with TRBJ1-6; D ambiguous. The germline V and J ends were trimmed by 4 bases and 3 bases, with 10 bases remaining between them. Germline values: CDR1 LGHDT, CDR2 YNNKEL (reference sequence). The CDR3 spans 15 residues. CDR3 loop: CASSRRRDYNSPLHF. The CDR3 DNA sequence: TGTGCCAGCAGCCGTAGGCGGGACTATAATTCACCCCTCCACTTT.

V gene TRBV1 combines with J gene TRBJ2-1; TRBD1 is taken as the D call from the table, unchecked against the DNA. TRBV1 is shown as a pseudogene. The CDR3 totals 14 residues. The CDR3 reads CTSSQVYRDNEQFF. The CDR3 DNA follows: TGCACCAGCAGCCAGGTTTACAGGGACAATGAGCAGTTCTTC.

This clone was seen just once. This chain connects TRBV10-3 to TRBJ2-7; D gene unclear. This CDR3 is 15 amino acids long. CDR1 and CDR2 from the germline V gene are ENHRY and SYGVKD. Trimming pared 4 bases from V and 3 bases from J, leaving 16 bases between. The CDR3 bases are TGTGCCATCAGTGCCGAACCGGGCCAGGACTACGAGCAGTACTTC. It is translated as CAISAEPGQDYEQYF.

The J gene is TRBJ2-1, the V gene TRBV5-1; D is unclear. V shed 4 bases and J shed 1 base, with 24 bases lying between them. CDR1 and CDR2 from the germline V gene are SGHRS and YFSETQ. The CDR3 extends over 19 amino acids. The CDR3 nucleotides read TGCGCCAGCAGCCCGGTTGAGGTCAGCGCCTATCAATCCTACAATGAGCAGTTCTTC. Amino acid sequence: CASSPVEVSAYQSYNEQFF.

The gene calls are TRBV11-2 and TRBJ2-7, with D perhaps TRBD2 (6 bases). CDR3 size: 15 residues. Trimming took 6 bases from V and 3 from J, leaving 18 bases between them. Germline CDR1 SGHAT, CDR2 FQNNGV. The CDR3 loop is CASSPTGEAFYEQYF. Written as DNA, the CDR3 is TGTGCCAGCAGTCCTACGGGGGAAGCCTTCTACGAGCAGTACTTC.

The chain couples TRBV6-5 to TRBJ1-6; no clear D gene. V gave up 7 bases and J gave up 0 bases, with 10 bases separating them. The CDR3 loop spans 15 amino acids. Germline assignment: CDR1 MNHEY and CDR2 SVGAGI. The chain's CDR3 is CASKQQSSYNSPLHF. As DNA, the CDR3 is TGTGCCAGCAAACAGCAGAGCTCCTATAATTCACCCCTCCACTTT.

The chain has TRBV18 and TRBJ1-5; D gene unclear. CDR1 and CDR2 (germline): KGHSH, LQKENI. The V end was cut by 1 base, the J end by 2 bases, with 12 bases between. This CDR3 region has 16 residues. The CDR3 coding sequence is TGTGCCAGCTCACCACGGCGGGATCGGGGCAATCAGCCCCAGCATTTT. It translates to CASSPRRDRGNQPQHF. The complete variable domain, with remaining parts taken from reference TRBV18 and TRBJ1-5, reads NAGVMQNPRHLVRRRGQEARLRCSPMKGHSHVYWYRQLPEEGLKFMVYLQKENIIDESGMPKERFSAEFPKEGPSILRIQQVVRGDSAAYFCASSPRRDRGNQPQHFGDGTRLSIL.

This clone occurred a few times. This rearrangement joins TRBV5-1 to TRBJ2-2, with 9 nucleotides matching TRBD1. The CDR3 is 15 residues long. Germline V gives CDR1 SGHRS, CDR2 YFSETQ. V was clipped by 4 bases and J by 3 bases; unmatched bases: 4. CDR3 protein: CASSGGQGHTGELFF. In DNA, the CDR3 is TGCGCCAGCAGCGGGGGACAGGGACACACCGGGGAGCTGTTTTTT.

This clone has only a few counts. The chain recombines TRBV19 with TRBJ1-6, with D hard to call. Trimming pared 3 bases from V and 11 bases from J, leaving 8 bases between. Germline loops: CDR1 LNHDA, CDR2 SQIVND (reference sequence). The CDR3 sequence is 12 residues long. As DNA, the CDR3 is TGTGCCAGTAGTATCCCGATGGCACCCCTCCACTTT. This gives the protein CASSIPMAPLHF.

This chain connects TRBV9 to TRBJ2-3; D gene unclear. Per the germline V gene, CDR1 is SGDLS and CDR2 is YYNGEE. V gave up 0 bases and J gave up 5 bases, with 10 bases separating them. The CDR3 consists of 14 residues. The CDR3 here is CASSVDPSGDTQYF. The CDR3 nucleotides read TGTGCCAGCAGCGTAGATCCTAGTGGAGATACGCAGTATTTT. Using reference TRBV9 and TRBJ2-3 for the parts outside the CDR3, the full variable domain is DSGVTQTPKHLITATGQRVTLRCSPRSGDLSVYWYQQSLDQGLQFLIQYYNGEERAKGNILERFSAQQFPDLHSELNLSSLELGDSALYFCASSVDPSGDTQYFGPGTRLTVL.

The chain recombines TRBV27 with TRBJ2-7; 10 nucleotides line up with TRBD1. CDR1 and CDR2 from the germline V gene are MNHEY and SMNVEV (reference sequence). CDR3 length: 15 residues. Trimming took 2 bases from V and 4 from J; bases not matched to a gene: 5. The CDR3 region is CASSLTGQGKYEQYF. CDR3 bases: TGTGCCAGCAGTTTAACGGGACAGGGGAAGTACGAGCAGTACTTC.

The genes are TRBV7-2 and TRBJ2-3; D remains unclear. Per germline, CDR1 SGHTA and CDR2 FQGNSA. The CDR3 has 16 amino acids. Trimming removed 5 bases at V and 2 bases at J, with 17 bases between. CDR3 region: CASSLSAVLATDTQYF. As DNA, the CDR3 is TGTGCCAGCAGCCTCTCAGCCGTCCTTGCCACAGATACGCAGTATTTT.

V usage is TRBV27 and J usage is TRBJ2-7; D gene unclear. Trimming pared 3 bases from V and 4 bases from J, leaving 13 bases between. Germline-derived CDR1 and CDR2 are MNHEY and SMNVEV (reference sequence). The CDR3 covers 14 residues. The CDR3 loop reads CASSLRSPFYEQYF. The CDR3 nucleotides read TGTGCCAGCAGTTTGAGGTCCCCTTTTTACGAGCAGTACTTC.

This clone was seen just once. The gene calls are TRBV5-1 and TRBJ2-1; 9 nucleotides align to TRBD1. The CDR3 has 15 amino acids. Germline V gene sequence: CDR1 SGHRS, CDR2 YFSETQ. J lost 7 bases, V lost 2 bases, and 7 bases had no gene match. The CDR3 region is CASSLTGQGTNEQFF. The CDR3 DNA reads TGCGCCAGCAGCTTAACGGGACAGGGAACTAATGAGCAGTTCTTC.

CDR3 region: CASSSGNLDTQYF. The CDR3, as DNA: TGTGCCAGCTCATCAGGGAATTTGGATACGCAGTATTTT. The chain links TRBV18 to TRBJ2-3, with D possibly TRBD1 on 5 matching bases. Per germline, CDR1 KGHSH and CDR2 LQKENI. Trimming took off 5 bases at V and 6 bases at J, with 12 bases between the two ends. This CDR3 has 13 amino acids.

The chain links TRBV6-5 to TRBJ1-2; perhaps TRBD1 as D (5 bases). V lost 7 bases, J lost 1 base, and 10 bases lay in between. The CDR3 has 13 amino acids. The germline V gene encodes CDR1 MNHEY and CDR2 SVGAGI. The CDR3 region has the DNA TGTGCCAGCACCATGGGGGGTAACTATGGCTACACCTTC. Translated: CASTMGGNYGYTF.